Listed below are T cell receptor beta chains from one sample, sequenced in a study of T cell changes during pregnancy in multiple sclerosis. Profiled with immunoSEQ multiplex PCR; TCRdb holds only in-frame clones, not every one. The data hold tens of thousands of clones, with about 89% observed a single time. The material sequenced was CD4+ T cells from peripheral blood mononuclear cells, taken in the first trimester of pregnancy. These receptors were taken from a female donor in good health, enrolled as a control in a pregnancy study. Each CDR3 is given with its conserved first and last residue. D genes are given only for firm matches. Only some rows state a clone size, as once, few, many or a class for expanded clones.

cdr3_nt,cdr3_aa,d_call,v_call,clone_size,j_call
TGTGCCAGCAGCTCAAGGACTAGCGGGAGTAGGTACGAGCAGTACTTC,CASSSRTSGSRYEQYF,TRBD2,TRBV7-2,-,TRBJ2-7
TGCACCAGCAGCAAAGAGCAGGGTGAGCAGTTCTTC,CTSSKEQGEQFF,-,TRBV1,-,TRBJ2-1
TGTGCCAGCAGCGTAGCAACAGGAGACTATGGCTACACCTTC,CASSVATGDYGYTF,-,TRBV9,-,TRBJ1-2
TGTGCCAGCAGCCGCGAGGGCCGCGGGGGCGAAGAGCAGTACTTC,CASSREGRGGEEQYF,-,TRBV5-5,-,TRBJ2-7
TGCGCCAGCAGCGGCAGGGGGCCTGACGGGGAGCTGTTTTTT,CASSGRGPDGELFF,TRBD1,TRBV5-1,-,TRBJ2-2
TGTGCCAGCTCACCCCCTACCACAGGGGCCACTGAAGCTTTCTTT,CASSPPTTGATEAFF,TRBD1,TRBV18,-,TRBJ1-1
TGTGCCAGCAGCTTACAGGAAGAAAAACTGTTTTTT,CASSLQEEKLFF,-,TRBV7-2,-,TRBJ1-4
TGTGCCAGCTCACCACCGGGCAATATAGGAGAAAAACTGTTTTTT,CASSPPGNIGEKLFF,-,TRBV18,-,TRBJ1-4
TGTGCCAGCAGGGGAGGGGGGGCCGATAATTCACCCCTCCACTTT,CASRGGGADNSPLHF,-,TRBV28,-,TRBJ1-6
TGCGCCAGCAGCCAAGAGATCCTGGGCCTGAGCTCCTACGAGCAGTACTTC,CASSQEILGLSSYEQYF,-,TRBV4-1,-,TRBJ2-7
TGTGCCAGCAGCGCGGGACTAGCGGGCGAGCAGTACTTC,CASSAGLAGEQYF,TRBD2,TRBV9,-,TRBJ2-7
TGTGCCAGCAGCTCGAACACGGACAGGGGTACGCAGTATTTT,CASSSNTDRGTQYF,TRBD1,TRBV11-2,-,TRBJ2-3
TGTGCCAGCAGTTCTGGGGAGGGGGGCTACACCTTC,CASSSGEGGYTF,-,TRBV6-5,-,TRBJ1-2
TGTGCCTGGAGTGGACAGGGGCCAAGGGACCACCCAAGAGACTACGAGCAGTACTTC,CAWSGQGPRDHPRDYEQYF,TRBD1,TRBV30,-,TRBJ2-7
TGTGCCAGCTCACCACCAAGCGGCTCCTACGAGCAGTACTTC,CASSPPSGSYEQYF,-,TRBV18,-,TRBJ2-7
TGTGCCAGCATCCTTAATTGGGACTCCACAGATACGCAGTATTTT,CASILNWDSTDTQYF,-,TRBV7-8,-,TRBJ2-3
TGTGCCAGCAGGAGGGGTCAGGGGAACTATGGCTACACCTTC,CASRRGQGNYGYTF,-,TRBV6-5,-,TRBJ1-2
TGTGCCAGCAGTTACGTCGGGTTTTACGAGCAGTACTTC,CASSYVGFYEQYF,-,TRBV6-6,-,TRBJ2-7
TGCGCCAGCAGCCAAGAAGACAGTCCATACGAGCAGTACTTC,CASSQEDSPYEQYF,-,TRBV4-1,few,TRBJ2-7
TGTGCCATCAGTGCCGGACTAGCGGGGGCCTACGAGCAGTACTTC,CAISAGLAGAYEQYF,TRBD2,TRBV10-3,-,TRBJ2-7
TGTGCCAGCAGCCCCCCAGGGAATTCACCCCTCCACTTT,CASSPPGNSPLHF,-,TRBV28,-,TRBJ1-6
TGTGCCAGCAGTTTCTTAACTAATGAAAAACTGTTTTTT,CASSFLTNEKLFF,-,TRBV27,-,TRBJ1-4
TGTGCCAGCAGTTTGGGACTAGCGACCAAAGAGACCCAGTACTTC,CASSLGLATKETQYF,TRBD2,TRBV6-5,-,TRBJ2-5
TGTGCCAGCCCTCCCCCCCAGGGGCAGTCCTACGAGCAGTACTTC,CASPPPQGQSYEQYF,-,TRBV6-8,-,TRBJ2-7
TGTGCCAGCAGCCCCCAGGGGGCAGTGGAGACCCAGTACTTC,CASSPQGAVETQYF,TRBD1,TRBV6-5,-,TRBJ2-5
TGTGCCAGCAGTGAACTAGCGGGGGGGCCAGATACGCAGTATTTT,CASSELAGGPDTQYF,TRBD2,TRBV6-1,medium-sized,TRBJ2-3
TGTGCCAGCAGTGAACAGGGGAATCAGCCCCAGCATTTT,CASSEQGNQPQHF,TRBD1,TRBV28,-,TRBJ1-5
TGCAGCGTAGGACGGACAGCAACCACAGATACGCAGTATTTT,CSVGRTATTDTQYF,-,TRBV29-1,few,TRBJ2-3
TGTGCCAGCAGTTTATTCCCCCGCGCAGGGGGCAAAGGGTATGGCTACACCTTC,CASSLFPRAGGKGYGYTF,TRBD1,TRBV28,-,TRBJ1-2
TGTGCCAGCAGTTTAGCGTCTAACTATGGCTACACCTTC,CASSLASNYGYTF,-,TRBV28,-,TRBJ1-2
TGCGCCAGCAGCCAAGATCTTGCGCCTAGCGGATTCGTTTATACGCAGTATTTT,CASSQDLAPSGFVYTQYF,TRBD2,TRBV4-3,-,TRBJ2-3
TGTGCCAGCAGCTTGGCGGGGAGAACAGATACGCAGTATTTT,CASSLAGRTDTQYF,-,TRBV5-5,-,TRBJ2-3
TGTGCCAGTAGTATAAATGGTGGGGCGAGCAATCAGCCCCAGCATTTT,CASSINGGASNQPQHF,-,TRBV19,-,TRBJ1-5
TGTGCCAGTAGTATCATGACAGAAACCAATGAGCAGTTCTTC,CASSIMTETNEQFF,-,TRBV19,-,TRBJ2-1
TGTGCCAGCAGTTTTTGGGGGGGCCCTACCTACGAGCAGTACTTC,CASSFWGGPTYEQYF,-,TRBV28,-,TRBJ2-7
TGTGCCAGCTCACCCCTCGGGACAGGGGATAACTATGGCTACACCTTC,CASSPLGTGDNYGYTF,TRBD1,TRBV18,-,TRBJ1-2
TGTGCCAGCAGTTTTCGGGAAAAACTGTTTTTT,CASSFREKLFF,-,TRBV28,-,TRBJ1-4
TGTGCCAGCAGCACACGGACAGGGTGGTGGACCGGGGAGCTGTTTTTT,CASSTRTGWWTGELFF,-,TRBV21-1,-,TRBJ2-2
TGTGCCAGCAGTGGACTAGCGGGAGCCTACAATGAGCAGTTCTTC,CASSGLAGAYNEQFF,TRBD2,TRBV25-1,-,TRBJ2-1